This T cell receptor beta chain was sequenced for a study of T cell repertoires in cytomegalovirus infection. Remarks on this clonotype: Its specificity is unknown.

MiXCR, run by TCRdb on the reads, gives a single entry per CDR3 protein. The sample records around 710,000 distinct CDR3 sequences, roughly 29% being singletons. Overall study results and limits: What dominated the ex vivo response were HLA-C-restricted CMV-specific TCR beta clonotypes.

This CDR3 region has 14 residues. V dropped 4 bases and J dropped 5 bases, with 14 bases sitting between them. The gene calls are TRBV6-7 and TRBJ1-1; TRBD1 might be the D (5 bases). TRBV6-7 is an ORF, and what it does is uncertain. The origin of this receptor is a human donor in good health (CMV status not recorded). Some clones in this sample may be carry-over from other donors' samples. Specimen: cultured CD8+ T cells from PBMCs, collected from culture after CMV antigen stimulation. CDR3 nucleotides: TGTGCCAGCAGTTCGAGCAGGGTCGAGACTGAAGCTTTCTTT. It is translated as CASSSSRVETEAFF.